These 25 T cell receptor beta chains were all obtained from the same sample, sequenced in a study of CD8+CD57+ T cells in acquired aplastic anemia. The patients chosen for sequencing had shown expansion of CD8+CD57+ cells (detected by flow cytometry). The use of genomic DNA as template underpinned the TCR beta VDJ and CDR3 profiling. In TCRdb, the reads were re-called with MiXCR into one record per CDR3 protein. The data contain 260,000 or so distinct CDR3 sequences, approximately 80% of them seen just once; the ten biggest clones take up 35% to 50%. The sample consisted of sorted CD4+, CD8+, or CD8+CD57+ T cells (not recorded which) from PBMCs. The receptors were gathered from a human donor with aplastic anemia.

The gene calls are TRBV5-5 and TRBJ1-1; 8 bases line up with TRBD1. From germline, CDR1 is SGHKS and CDR2 YYEKEE (reference sequence). The CDR3 is 13 amino acids. After removal of 4 bases from V and 3 bases from J, the junction contained 2 bases not matched to a gene. The CDR3, as DNA: TGTGCCAGCAGCATGGACAGGGACACTGAAGCTTTCTTT. It translates to CASSMDRDTEAFF.

The chain is built from TRBV10-3 and TRBJ1-1; 8 nucleotides align to TRBD1. The CDR3 contains 12 residues. Germline loops: CDR1 ENHRY, CDR2 SYGVKD. CDR3 amino acids: CATGQGNTEAFF. The CDR3, as DNA: TGTGCGACCGGACAGGGGAACACTGAAGCTTTCTTT.

This chain joins TRBV15 and TRBJ2-6; the D gene is possibly TRBD2 (6 bases). V gave up 7 bases and J gave up 0 bases, with 16 bases separating them. This CDR3 contains 17 residues. The germline V gene has CDR1 LNHNV and CDR2 YYDKDF (reference sequence). The CDR3 loop is CATTLARLPSGANVLTF. The DNA of the CDR3 is TGTGCCACCACCCTAGCGAGGCTCCCCTCTGGGGCCAACGTCCTGACTTTC.

A remark on this clonotype: This CDR3 fails to terminate in the conserved phenylalanine or tryptophan, so it likely reflects a read error. The DNA is omitted, as the CDR3 cannot be located on it reliably, and the CDR3 follows TCRdb's listing. The chain carries TRBV7-2 and TRBJ2-5; the table's D call TRBD2 went unverified against the DNA. The CDR3 is 12 residues long, counting both termini. Germline V gene sequence: CDR1 SGHTA, CDR2 FQGNSA. This chain's CDR3 is CASSLAGGTDNH.

V usage is TRBV7-3 and J usage is TRBJ1-1; possibly TRBD1 for D (6 bases). Germline CDR1 reads SGHTA; CDR2 reads FQGTGA. The CDR3 sequence is 15 residues long. Trimming stripped 5 bases from V and 14 bases from J, with 27 bases between. Here the CDR3 reads CASSGERGGDTEDFF. CDR3 sequence (DNA): TGTGCCAGCAGCGGTGAGAGGGGGGGGGACACTGAAGACTTCTTT.

This rearrangement joins TRBV19 to TRBJ2-1, with D possibly TRBD2 on 6 matching bases. The CDR3 spans 15 residues. The V gene's germline CDR1 is LNHDA and CDR2 SQIVND (reference sequence). The germline V and J ends were trimmed by 1 base and 12 bases, with 19 bases remaining between them. The CDR3: CASSIAGEACDVQFF. For the CDR3, the DNA is TGTGCCAGTAGTATAGCGGGGGAAGCCTGCGATGTGCAGTTCTTC.

The V gene is TRBV2, the J gene TRBJ1-5; 8 positions agree with TRBD1. The V and J ends lost 8 bases and 6 bases, in that order; junction bases with no gene match: 9. The CDR3 sequence is 14 residues long. The germline gives CDR1 SNHLY, CDR2 FYNNEI. For the CDR3, the DNA is TGTGCCAGCGCTAGGACAGGGAGAGGTCAGCCCCAGCATTTT. Translation gives CASARTGRGQPQHF.

This sequence joins TRBV2 and TRBJ1-6, with D hard to call. The CDR3 is 14 residues long. V lost 3 bases, J lost 3 bases, and 6 bases lay in between. Germline V lookup: CDR1 SNHLY, CDR2 FYNNEI. The CDR3 loop reads CASSDGIYNSPLHF. The CDR3, as DNA: TGTGCCAGCAGTGATGGAATCTATAATTCACCCCTCCACTTT. The variable domain in full, with the rest retrieved from reference TRBV2 and TRBJ1-6, is EPEVTQTPSHQVTQMGQEVILRCVPISNHLYFYWYRQILGQKVEFLVSFYNNEISEKSEIFDDQFSVERPDGSNFTLKIRSTKLEDSAMYFCASSDGIYNSPLHFGNGTRLTVT.

This chain's CDR3 is CASSLKSCGGSDEQFF. The CDR3 coding sequence is TGTGCCAGCAGCTTGAAAAGCTGCGGGGGGAGCGATGAGCAGTTCTTC. The chain uses TRBV7-9 and TRBJ2-1, with TRBD2 identical over 8 bases. The V gene end was trimmed by 3 bases and the J gene end by 8 bases; junction bases not matched to a gene: 12. Germline V lookup: CDR1 SEHNR, CDR2 FQNEAQ (reference sequence). The CDR3 is 16 amino acids.

Regarding this clonotype: This is likely a read error, given that the CDR3 carries no conserved phenylalanine or tryptophan at its end. The DNA is left out, because the CDR3 cannot be placed on it with certainty; the CDR3 is given as TCRdb lists it. J is TRBJ2-1 and V is TRBV7-9; the table's D call TRBD2 went unverified against the DNA. Germline CDR1 SEHNR, CDR2 FQNEAQ (reference sequence). The CDR3 contains 13 residues when both ends are counted. The CDR3 is CASSSRDAQEHGP.

The chain couples TRBV5-4 to TRBJ1-2; 10 bases are shared with TRBD1. Germline V gene data show CDR1 as SGHNT and CDR2 as YYREEE (reference sequence). The V and J ends lost 4 bases and 4 bases, in that order; junction bases with no gene match: 7. The CDR3 is 15 amino acids. DNA of the CDR3: TGTGCCAGCAGCCCCGACAGGGGGCTTAGCTATGGCTACACCTTC. It yields the protein CASSPDRGLSYGYTF.

Turning to this clonotype: Since no conserved phenylalanine or tryptophan closes the CDR3, a read error is the likely cause. The chain couples TRBV7-2 to TRBJ2-5, with TRBD1 as a possible D gene (5 bases). CDR3 length: 12 residues. From germline, CDR1 is SGHTA and CDR2 FQGNSA. Trimming shortened V by 11 bases and J by 8 bases, and 18 bases separated the two germline ends. The CDR3 region is CAGHLARGTQYY. CDR3 DNA: TGTGCCGGACACTTAGCTAGGGGTACCCAGTACTAC.

Notes on this clonotype: The conserved final phenylalanine or tryptophan is absent from the CDR3, which likely points to a read error. The limits of the CDR3 on the DNA are not certain, so only TCRdb's listed CDR3 is given. V usage is TRBV2 and J usage is TRBJ2-1; the table's TRBD1 call for D was not verified on the DNA. The CDR3 numbers 16 amino acids, ends counted. CDR1 and CDR2 (germline): SNHLY, FYNNEI. CDR3 amino acids: CASGDGGTNAQDFDSG.

The rearrangement uses TRBV24-1 and TRBJ2-5, with 8 bases fitting TRBD1. V lost 8 bases to trimming and J lost 4 bases; unmatched junction nucleotides: 14. The CDR3 is made up of 16 amino acids. Germline CDR1 KGHDR, CDR2 SFDVKD. The DNA for the CDR3 is TGTGCCACCACTGGTCGAGACAGGGGAGAAAGAGAGACCCAGTACTTC. Translated, it gives CATTGRDRGERETQYF.

The rearrangement links TRBV7-8 to TRBJ2-3, with TRBD2 matching over 8 bases. Germline loops: CDR1 SGHVS, CDR2 FQNEAQ. The CDR3 covers 13 residues. The V and J ends lost 5 bases and 4 bases, in that order; junction bases with no gene match: 2. This CDR3 is CASSEAGADTQYF. The CDR3 DNA follows: TGTGCCAGCAGCGAAGCGGGAGCAGATACGCAGTATTTT. The full variable domain, its missing parts supplied by reference TRBV7-8 and TRBJ2-3, is GAGVSQSPRYKVAKRGQDVALRCDPISGHVSLFWYQQALGQGPEFLTYFQNEAQLDKSGLPSDRFFAERPEGSVSTLKIQRTQQEDSAVYLCASSEAGADTQYFGPGTRLTVL.

This clonotype was detected once. This chain uses TRBV5-5 with TRBJ1-6; 9 nucleotides match TRBD1. Trimming took 6 bases from V and 11 from J; bases not matched to a gene: 9. The CDR3 totals 14 residues. Germline-derived CDR1 and CDR2 are SGHKS and YYEKEE (reference sequence). The DNA for the CDR3 is TGTGCCAGCACCCCGAGTGGGACAGGGCCACCCCTCCACTTT. Translating it yields CASTPSGTGPPLHF.

As to this clonotype: This likely comes from a read error, as the CDR3 has no conserved phenylalanine or tryptophan at its end. This sequence joins TRBV7-8 and TRBJ1-2, with no clear D. Trimming stripped 1 base from V and 4 bases from J, with 7 bases between. The CDR3 is made up of 13 amino acids. Germline loops: CDR1 SGHVS, CDR2 FQNEAQ. As DNA, the CDR3 is TGTGCCAGCAGCTTAGACGGAGGCTATGGCTACACCTAT. This gives the protein CASSLDGGYGYTY.

This clonotype was seen a handful of times. The junction departs from germline at one end; a sequencing error may be responsible. V and J are TRBV7-9 and TRBJ2-5, with D possibly being TRBD1 (6 bases). CDR1 and CDR2 from the germline V gene are SEHNR and FQNEAQ (reference sequence). The CDR3 runs to 14 residues. The CDR3 coding sequence is TGTGCCACCAGCAGGGGCTCAGGCCAAGAGACCCAGTCCTTC. Translated: CATSRGSGQETQSF.

Concerning this clonotype itself: Being one base from a much bigger clone, this may be a read error. Here the CDR3 omits its conserved ending phenylalanine or tryptophan, so a read error is the likely source. The DNA is left out, because the CDR3 cannot be placed on it with certainty; the CDR3 is given as TCRdb lists it. This chain connects TRBV7-6 to TRBJ2-3; the table's D call of TRBD1 was not tested on the DNA. The CDR3 spans 13 residues, counting both ends. Germline V lookup: CDR1 SGHVS, CDR2 FNYEAQ. The CDR3 region is CASSLAHRTKETQ.

The CDR3 loop reads CASSERNSNYGYTF. The CDR3 DNA is TGTGCCAGCAGTGAAAGGAACAGTAACTATGGCTACACCTTC. The chain carries TRBV2 and TRBJ1-2; D is uncertain. There are 14 residues in the CDR3. Trimming took 2 bases from V and 1 from J, leaving 8 bases between them. The germline CDR1 and CDR2 sequences are SNHLY and FYNNEI.

This chain connects TRBV7-6 to TRBJ2-3; 9 bases line up with TRBD1. This CDR3 is 16 amino acids long. In germline, CDR1 is SGHVS, CDR2 FNYEAQ. J lost 12 bases, V lost 5 bases, and 18 bases had no gene match. CDR3 sequence (DNA): TGTGCCAGCAGCGCCGGGACAGGGAACGGCGGCTACACCCAGTATTTT. Protein: CASSAGTGNGGYTQYF.

As to this clonotype: Without the conserved terminal phenylalanine or tryptophan, this CDR3 likely stems from a read error. Because the CDR3's place on the DNA is in doubt, the DNA is left out and the CDR3 is given as listed by TCRdb. This chain links TRBV2 with TRBJ1-2; the D call of TRBD1 is as the table states it, not checked on the DNA. The CDR3 sequence runs 16 residues, both termini included. CDR1 SNHLY and CDR2 FYNNEI come from the germline V gene. CDR3 amino acids: CASGAGGTDTEYFGPG.

V usage is TRBV29-1 and J usage is TRBJ2-3, with 7 nucleotides matching TRBD2. The CDR3 has 13 amino acids. The V segment lost 8 bases and the J segment 6 bases; nucleotides outside the gene matches: 11. The germline V gene encodes CDR1 SQVTM and CDR2 ANQGSEA. The CDR3 DNA is TGCAGCACACTAGGCGCCGGGGGGGATACGCAGTATTTT. It yields the protein CSTLGAGGDTQYF.

This chain connects TRBV7-9 to TRBJ2-1; 9 bases line up with TRBD2. Losses at the gene ends were 6 bases for V and 13 bases for J; bases not matched to a gene: 19. CDR1 and CDR2 from the germline V gene are SEHNR and FQNEAQ (reference sequence). The CDR3 runs to 16 residues. CDR3 sequence: CASSFQEAGGAMSQFF. The CDR3 bases are TGTGCCAGCAGTTTCCAAGAAGCGGGGGGAGCGATGAGCCAGTTCTTC.

With regard to this clonotype: The junction departs from the called germline gene at one end, perhaps through a read error. Here the CDR3 reads CASSAGCTATEDF. DNA of the CDR3: TGTGCCAGCAGCGCCGGCTGTACAGCGACCGAGGACTTC. The chain recombines TRBV9 with TRBJ2-5; D is unresolved. In germline, CDR1 is SGDLS, CDR2 YYNGEE. The CDR3 runs 13 residues.